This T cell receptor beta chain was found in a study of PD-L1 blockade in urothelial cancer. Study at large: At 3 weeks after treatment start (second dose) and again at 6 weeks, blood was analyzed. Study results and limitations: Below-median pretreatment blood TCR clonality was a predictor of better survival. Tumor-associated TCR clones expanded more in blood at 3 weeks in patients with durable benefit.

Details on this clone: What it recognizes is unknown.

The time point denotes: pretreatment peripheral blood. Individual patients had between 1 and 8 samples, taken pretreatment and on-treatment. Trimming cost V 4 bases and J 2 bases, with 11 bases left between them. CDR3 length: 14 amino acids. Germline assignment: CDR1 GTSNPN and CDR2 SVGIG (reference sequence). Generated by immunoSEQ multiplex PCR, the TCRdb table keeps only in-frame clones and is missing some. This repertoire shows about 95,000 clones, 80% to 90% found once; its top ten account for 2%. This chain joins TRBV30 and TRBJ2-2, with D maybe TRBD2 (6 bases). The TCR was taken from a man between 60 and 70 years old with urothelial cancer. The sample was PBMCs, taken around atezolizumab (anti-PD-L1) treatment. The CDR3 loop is CAWTVGGNTGELFF. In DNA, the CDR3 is TGTGCCTGGACCGTGGGGGGAAACACCGGGGAGCTGTTTTTT.